One sample yielded the 28 T cell receptor beta chains listed below, sequenced in a study of cytomegalovirus exposure and HLA in healthy donors. The PCR was carried out with 60 Vbeta primers and 13 Jbeta primers. Using immunoSEQ multiplex PCR, the repertoire was profiled, and TCRdb retains in-frame clones only, with some absent. The sample includes about 210,000 clones, about 76% of them seen just once. Sample: PBMCs. Receptor source: a male donor in good health and CMV-seropositive.

Written as DNA, the CDR3 is TGTGCCAGCAGCCTCAGCCGGACAGGGGTACAGTACTTC. Protein sequence: CASSLSRTGVQYF. The rearrangement uses TRBV7-3 and TRBJ2-7, with 9 bases fitting TRBD1. The CDR3 has 13 residues. V lost 5 bases, J lost 10 bases, and 9 bases stayed unmatched. Germline V lookup: CDR1 SGHTA, CDR2 FQGTGA.

This rearrangement joins TRBV7-6 to TRBJ2-3, with 11 bases lining up with TRBD2. V lost 5 bases to trimming and J lost 4 bases; unmatched junction nucleotides: 8. This CDR3 spans 16 amino acids. Germline V gene sequence: CDR1 SGHVS, CDR2 FNYEAQ. The CDR3 reads CASSRPSGGSPDTQYF. The DNA for the CDR3 is TGTGCCAGCAGCCGGCCTAGCGGGGGGTCCCCAGATACGCAGTATTTT.

The count of this clone is one. The V call is TRBV9, the J call TRBJ2-3, with 8 bases fitting TRBD2. V lost 2 bases to trimming and J lost 1 base; unmatched junction nucleotides: 0. This CDR3 comprises 14 residues. Per germline, CDR1 SGDLS and CDR2 YYNGEE. The CDR3 is CASSVTSGTDTQYF. CDR3 nucleotides: TGTGCCAGCAGCGTGACTAGCGGCACAGATACGCAGTATTTT.

This clone was counted only a few times. V gene TRBV11-3 combines with J gene TRBJ2-3; 7 positions agree with TRBD2. With V trimmed by 1 base and J by 0 bases, 7 bases remained unmatched. The CDR3 contains 17 residues. The germline V gene has CDR1 SGHNT and CDR2 YENEEA. The DNA of the CDR3 is TGTGCCAGCAGCTTAGGCCTAGCGGCCACTAGCACAGATACGCAGTATTTT. Protein: CASSLGLAATSTDTQYF.

The chain joins TRBV19 to TRBJ1-2; 7 bases match TRBD1. This CDR3 spans 15 amino acids. With 6 bases clipped from V and 0 bases from J, the junction kept 7 bases outside the gene matches. Germline V gene data show CDR1 as LNHDA and CDR2 as SQIVND (reference sequence). The CDR3 bases are TGTGCCAGTAGCACATCGGGACAGACTAACTATGGCTACACCTTC. Protein: CASSTSGQTNYGYTF. Complete variable domain (other parts from reference TRBV19 and TRBJ1-2): DGGITQSPKYLFRKEGQNVTLSCEQNLNHDAMYWYRQDPGQGLRLIYYSQIVNDFQKGDIAEGYSVSREKKESFPLTVTSAQKNPTAFYLCASSTSGQTNYGYTFGSGTRLTVV.

CDR3 nucleotides: TGTGCCAGCTCACCAGGGACAGGGGGCAGGTACGAGCAGTACTTC. Amino acid sequence: CASSPGTGGRYEQYF. The J gene is TRBJ2-7, the V gene TRBV18, with TRBD1 matching 12 bases. After removal of 2 bases from V and 4 bases from J, the junction contained 3 bases not matched to a gene. The germline V gene encodes CDR1 KGHSH and CDR2 LQKENI. This CDR3 has 15 residues. Full variable domain (outside the CDR3, taken from reference TRBV18 and TRBJ2-7): NAGVMQNPRHLVRRRGQEARLRCSPMKGHSHVYWYRQLPEEGLKFMVYLQKENIIDESGMPKERFSAEFPKEGPSILRIQQVVRGDSAAYFCASSPGTGGRYEQYFGPGTRLTVT.

The gene calls are TRBV27 and TRBJ2-7, with a possible D match to TRBD2 (7 bases). The CDR3 covers 13 residues. Germline V gene sequence: CDR1 MNHEY, CDR2 SMNVEV (reference sequence). V shed 3 bases and J shed 2 bases, with 8 bases lying between them. CDR3 coding DNA: TGTGCCAGCAGTTTGCGGGGGCCCTACGAGCAGTACTTC. This sequence encodes CASSLRGPYEQYF.

The J gene is TRBJ2-5, the V gene TRBV5-1; D is undetermined. The CDR3 covers 14 residues. The ends were cut back, 0 bases at V and 3 bases at J, with 9 bases in the middle. From germline, CDR1 is SGHRS and CDR2 YFSETQ. For the CDR3, the DNA is TGCGCCAGCAGCTTGGTCGGCGGAGAAGAGACCCAGTACTTC. Its translation is CASSLVGGEETQYF.

This clone was seen a single time. This chain connects TRBV6-5 to TRBJ1-1, with 11 nucleotides matching TRBD1. The germline V gene has CDR1 MNHEY and CDR2 SVGAGI. The CDR3 is 14 residues long. V trimming: 6 bases; J trimming: 7 bases; junction bases outside the gene matches: 7. In DNA form, the CDR3 reads TGTGCCAGCAGGACGGACAGGGGGCTGAATGAAGCTTTCTTT. Translating gives CASRTDRGLNEAFF.

This chain uses TRBV11-2 with TRBJ2-7; 9 bases line up with TRBD2. V lost 2 bases to trimming and J lost 1 base; unmatched junction nucleotides: 3. The CDR3 runs 15 residues. Germline loops: CDR1 SGHAT, CDR2 FQNNGV. CDR3 in DNA: TGTGCCAGCAGCTTAAGTCTAGCGGGATCCTACGAGCAGTACTTC. Translation: CASSLSLAGSYEQYF.

The gene calls are TRBV19 and TRBJ1-5, with D tentatively TRBD1 (6 bases). Trimming cost V 4 bases and J 7 bases, with 14 bases left between them. This CDR3 has 14 amino acids. The germline V gene has CDR1 LNHDA and CDR2 SQIVND (reference sequence). CDR3 sequence: CASSRGGGYQPQHF. Here the CDR3 DNA reads TGTGCCAGTAGTAGAGGGGGGGGATACCAGCCCCAGCATTTT.

The V and J genes are TRBV9 and TRBJ2-3; maybe TRBD1 (6 bases). V was shortened by 3 bases and J by 4 bases, with 12 bases between the two germline ends. Germline CDR1 reads SGDLS; CDR2 reads YYNGEE. The CDR3 length is 14 residues. CDR3 residues: CASSAYGGPDTQYF. The CDR3 coding sequence is TGTGCCAGCAGCGCCTATGGGGGCCCAGATACGCAGTATTTT.

The V and J genes are TRBV10-3 and TRBJ2-7, with 10 positions matching TRBD2. This CDR3 has 17 amino acids. Unmatched junction bases numbered 10, after V lost 3 bases and J lost 2 bases. Germline CDR1 ENHRY, CDR2 SYGVKD. This CDR3 is CAISEGLAATSTYEQYF. The DNA of the CDR3 is TGTGCCATCAGTGAAGGACTAGCGGCCACCTCTACCTACGAGCAGTACTTC.

The J gene is TRBJ1-5, the V gene TRBV4-2, with 7 positions matching TRBD1. Germline lookup yields CDR1 LGHNA and CDR2 YNFKEQ. The CDR3 is made up of 15 amino acids. V was pared by 1 base and J by 6 bases, with 6 bases of the junction left unmatched. CDR3 residues: CASSQAGTVAQPQHF. For the CDR3, the DNA is TGTGCCAGCAGCCAAGCCGGGACAGTTGCTCAGCCCCAGCATTTT.

This rearrangement joins TRBV9 to TRBJ2-1; D remains ambiguous. The CDR3 runs to 13 residues. Germline CDR1 is SGDLS and CDR2 is YYNGEE. V was trimmed by 2 bases and J by 2 bases, leaving 5 bases between them. The CDR3 nucleotides are TGTGCCAGCAGCGTTTCTGCCTACAATGAGCAGTTCTTC. This codes for CASSVSAYNEQFF.

This chain uses TRBV18 with TRBJ2-3; 8 bases map to TRBD1. Germline V gene data show CDR1 as KGHSH and CDR2 as LQKENI. This CDR3 contains 14 residues. Losses at the gene ends were 2 bases for V and 7 bases for J; bases not matched to a gene: 5. The CDR3 region is CASSPSGGLNTQYF. The CDR3 DNA reads TGTGCCAGCTCACCATCAGGGGGCTTGAATACGCAGTATTTT.

The chain links TRBV5-1 to TRBJ1-5; 10 bases match TRBD1. The CDR3 extends over 14 amino acids. The ends lost 4 bases at V and 5 bases at J; junction bases unmatched: 3. CDR1 is SGHRS and CDR2 is YFSETQ in the germline V gene. CDR3 loop: CASSPGQGDQPQHF. The CDR3 nucleotides read TGCGCCAGCAGCCCAGGACAGGGGGATCAGCCCCAGCATTTT.

V and J are TRBV19 and TRBJ1-3; D is possibly TRBD1 (5 bases). The CDR3 has 14 residues. The V gene's germline CDR1 is LNHDA and CDR2 SQIVND (reference sequence). The V end was cut by 3 bases, the J end by 6 bases, with 12 bases between. CDR3 in DNA: TGTGCCAGTAGTATCAGGGCCATACCAAACACCATATATTTT. It yields the protein CASSIRAIPNTIYF.

Concerning this clone: One end of the junction fails to match germline, which may point to a read error. For the CDR3, the DNA is TGTTCCAGCAGCTTACGGTCTCGGGGCTACACCTTC. It codes for CSSSLRSRGYTF. This sequence joins TRBV7-9 and TRBJ1-2; the D is unclear. The CDR3 spans 12 residues. CDR1 SEHNR and CDR2 FQNEAQ come from the germline V gene (reference sequence).

The V call is TRBV5-1, the J call TRBJ1-1, with D maybe TRBD1 (6 bases). Trimming shortened V by 2 bases and J by 6 bases, and 20 bases separated the two germline ends. CDR3 size: 16 residues. Germline CDR1 is SGHRS and CDR2 is YFSETQ. The CDR3 DNA follows: TGCGCCAGCAGCTTCCGGGATATGGGGGCCCATGCTGAAGCTTTCTTT. It specifies CASSFRDMGAHAEAFF. The full variable domain, in which reference TRBV5-1 and TRBJ1-1 provide the parts outside the CDR3, is KAGVTQTPRYLIKTRGQQVTLSCSPISGHRSVSWYQQTPGQGLQFLFEYFSETQRNKGNFPGRFSGRQFSNSRSEMNVSTLELGDSALYLCASSFRDMGAHAEAFFGQGTRLTVV.

The chain links TRBV19 to TRBJ1-6; D gene ambiguous. V was shortened by 5 bases and J by 7 bases, with 9 bases between the two germline ends. Germline CDR1 reads LNHDA; CDR2 reads SQIVND (reference sequence). This CDR3 is built from 13 residues. The CDR3 DNA reads TGTGCCAGTAGTGACGGAGTAAATTCACCCCTCCACTTT. This gives the protein CASSDGVNSPLHF.

The chain recombines TRBV5-1 with TRBJ1-4; D perhaps matches TRBD1 (6 bases). The V end was cut by 5 bases, the J end by 2 bases, with 19 bases between. Germline V CDR1 and CDR2: SGHRS, YFSETQ. The CDR3 covers 17 residues. The CDR3 sequence: CASRLGGAMATNEKLFF. CDR3 DNA sequence: TGCGCCAGCAGACTTGGGGGCGCGATGGCTACTAATGAAAAACTGTTTTTT.

This clone was seen more than once but under ten times. The V gene is TRBV27, the J gene TRBJ2-1; 9 nucleotides agree with TRBD1. Losses at the gene ends were 10 bases for V and 6 bases for J; bases not matched to a gene: 13. This CDR3 contains 15 residues. Germline V lookup: CDR1 MNHEY, CDR2 SMNVEV (reference sequence). CDR3 protein: CATIPPGQGSNEQFF. The CDR3 DNA sequence: TGTGCCACCATTCCTCCGGGACAGGGTTCCAATGAGCAGTTCTTC.

V gene TRBV28 combines with J gene TRBJ2-7; the match to TRBD2 covers 14 bases. This CDR3 is 16 amino acids long. Per germline, CDR1 MDHEN and CDR2 SYDVKM. The V gene end was trimmed by 4 bases and the J gene end by 4 bases; junction bases not matched to a gene: 6. The CDR3: CASSSGTSGREYEQYF. The CDR3 bases are TGTGCCAGCAGTTCTGGGACTAGCGGGAGAGAGTACGAGCAGTACTTC.

This chain links TRBV11-2 with TRBJ1-1; 8 bases match TRBD1. Germline CDR1 SGHAT, CDR2 FQNNGV. Germline trimming cut 5 bases from V and 5 bases from J; bases unmatched to any gene: 16. The CDR3 spans 17 residues. CDR3 amino acids: CASSVVPGGLSKTEAFF. The CDR3 coding sequence is TGTGCCAGCAGCGTAGTCCCAGGGGGCTTGAGTAAGACTGAAGCTTTCTTT.

The rearrangement uses TRBV6-5 and TRBJ2-7; 8 bases agree with TRBD1. Germline assignment: CDR1 MNHEY and CDR2 SVGAGI. CDR3 length equals 15 residues. V dropped 6 bases and J dropped 6; count of bases not matched to a gene: 13. Written as DNA, the CDR3 is TGTGCCAGCAGCCGTGGCGACAGGGGAGGATTCGAGCAGTACTTC. It translates to CASSRGDRGGFEQYF.

This clone has only a few counts. This sequence joins TRBV6-1 and TRBJ1-4; TRBD1 agrees at 7 bases. This CDR3 has 15 residues. Germline loops: CDR1 MNHNS, CDR2 SASEGT. The J segment lost 7 bases and the V segment lost 4 bases, leaving 9 bases of the junction unmatched. The CDR3 protein is CASSGEQGWVEKLFF. In nucleotides, the CDR3 is TGTGCCAGCAGTGGAGAACAGGGGTGGGTTGAAAAACTGTTTTTT.

The rearrangement links TRBV7-2 to TRBJ2-3; maybe TRBD1 (6 bases). Germline-derived CDR1 and CDR2 are SGHTA and FQGNSA. The CDR3 loop spans 17 amino acids. With 0 bases removed from V and 7 bases from J, the gap between germline ends came to 20 bases. CDR3 region: CASSLATGQTLIHTQYF. CDR3 coding DNA: TGTGCCAGCAGCTTAGCGACAGGACAGACCCTCATCCATACGCAGTATTTT.